This T cell receptor (beta chain) was found in a study of OX40 agonist ivuxolimab in advanced cancers. Whole-study findings and limits: Certain nonresponders additionally had low normalized T-cell clonal expansion.

Some clones are missing from TCRdb's copy, which holds only in-frame ones; the method was immunoSEQ multiplex PCR. Among 14,000 or so clones listed, about 80% were seen once. Points on this clone: Its antigen is currently unknown.

The CDR3 covers 13 residues. Looked up from germline, CDR1 is SGHTA and CDR2 is FQGNSA. Trimming stripped 6 bases from V and 3 bases from J, with 11 bases between. The receptor was isolated from an adult with an advanced solid tumor such as melanoma, head and neck, liver or kidney cancer. Material: CD4+ or CD8+ T cells sorted from blood, obtained in a trial of the OX40 agonist ivuxolimab. This sequence joins TRBV7-2 and TRBJ2-5; D is ambiguous. The CDR3 reads CASSPPAKETQYF. In DNA form, the CDR3 reads TGTGCCAGCAGTCCCCCCGCAAAAGAGACCCAGTACTTC.